The sequence of this TCR beta chain was determined in a study of neurological immune-mediated disorders. In the study overall: Secondary progressive disease was present in 3, and relapsing-remitting disease in 31, of the 35 or so multiple sclerosis patients.

This clonotype was seen repeatedly, ten times or more. Its specificity is not known. The method for making cDNA was 5'RACE, and it used 10-nucleotide random UMIs. TCRdb redid the calling of the 5' RACE reads with MiXCR, one entry per CDR3 protein. The sample records 55,000 to 80,000 distinct CDR3 sequences, around 5.2% being singletons. Trimming at V came to 5 bases and at J to 6 bases, leaving 2 bases not matched to a gene. This CDR3 comprises 13 residues. Germline V gives CDR1 SGHAT, CDR2 FQNNGV. General study results and limits: Grouping of repertoires by phylogeny put those of 18 of 34 multiple sclerosis patients into a single related-CDR3 cluster, a possible signature. No CDR3 amino acid sequences recurred among expanded clones across subjects, suggesting private repertoires in all groups.

This sequence was found in a woman in her forties or fifties with multiple sclerosis. The sample taken for sequencing was PBMCs. This chain links TRBV11-2 with TRBJ2-1; 9 bases are shared with TRBD1. CDR3 loop: CASSMTGGNEQFF. CDR3 DNA sequence: TGTGCCAGCAGCATGACAGGGGGCAATGAGCAGTTCTTC.